Listed below are T cell receptor beta chains from one sample, sequenced in a study of T cell repertoires in cytomegalovirus infection. MiXCR, run by TCRdb on the reads, gives a single entry per CDR3 protein. The sample consists of fewer than 650,000 distinct CDR3 sequences, roughly 42% of them appearing once. Their antigens are not known. The sample in question was cultured PBMCs, obtained from culture after CMV antigen stimulation. Every receptor here comes from a human donor in good health (CMV status not recorded). Some clones in this sample may be carry-over from other donors' samples. Both conserved end residues are part of each CDR3.

TRBV15	TRBJ2-3	CATGRTGWGSDTQYF
TRBV7-6	TRBJ2-6	CASSPTGANVLTF
TRBV2	TRBJ2-3	CASSFTAAHTDTQYF
TRBV4-1	TRBJ2-4	CASSPFKGQKNIQYF
TRBV7-6	TRBJ2-3	CATTRGRVQDTQYF
TRBV28	TRBJ1-2	CASRRPGQDGFYYGYTF
TRBV2	TRBJ2-5	CASRGLDLGGETQYF
TRBV7-2	TRBJ1-1	CASSANTEAFF
TRBV6-2/TRBV6-3	TRBJ1-1	CASRAGTNTEAFF
TRBV6-5	TRBJ2-5	CASSYSDIQYF
TRBV27	TRBJ2-1	CASSFLQVRNEQFF
TRBV6-1	TRBJ2-7	CASSDEQYF
TRBV7-2	TRBJ2-7	CASSSGTSGAARYF
TRBV7-6	TRBJ2-3	CASSLVGVNTDTQYF
TRBV6-1	TRBJ2-1	CASSELRGNEQFF